The clone carrying this T cell receptor (beta chain) is deemed medium-sized. Its target is unknown. The gene names here belong to mouse. Coverage ceases 1 residue before the CDR3 finishes, and the germline J gene fills in the end. Germline-derived CDR1 and CDR2 are KGHPV and FQNQEV (reference sequence). V dropped 2 bases and J dropped 0 bases, with 8 bases sitting between them. CDR3 size: 14 residues. Time point noted: mouse harvest day 14 after allogeneic transplant. Tail vein injection delivered 10^7 T-cell-depleted bone marrow cells and 10^6 splenic CD5+ T cells. Survey-depth TCRbeta CDR3 sequencing reported V/J genes and productive frequencies. Only in-frame clones appear in the TCRdb table, and some are missing; sequencing was by immunoSEQ multiplex PCR. The table lists thousands of clones, around 30% of them singletons. This sample is drawn from a study of tissue T cells after allogeneic stem cell transplantation. Study results and caveats: Sampling depth was limited, and the cohort was small and clinically varied. TCR repertoires tracked anatomic similarity, regardless of disease or transplant status. Blood and spleen captured only part of the tissue TCR repertoire.

Sequencing was done on a sample of skin. This chain joins TRBV26 and TRBJ2-7; tentatively, D is TRBD2 (6 bases). This receptor was obtained from a female BALB/c mouse given C57BL/6 T cells with graft-versus-host disease after an allogeneic hematopoietic cell transplant. This CDR3 is CASSLGGSSYEQYF. CDR3 bases read: TGTGCCAGCAGTCTGGGGGGGAGCTCCTATGAACAGTAC.